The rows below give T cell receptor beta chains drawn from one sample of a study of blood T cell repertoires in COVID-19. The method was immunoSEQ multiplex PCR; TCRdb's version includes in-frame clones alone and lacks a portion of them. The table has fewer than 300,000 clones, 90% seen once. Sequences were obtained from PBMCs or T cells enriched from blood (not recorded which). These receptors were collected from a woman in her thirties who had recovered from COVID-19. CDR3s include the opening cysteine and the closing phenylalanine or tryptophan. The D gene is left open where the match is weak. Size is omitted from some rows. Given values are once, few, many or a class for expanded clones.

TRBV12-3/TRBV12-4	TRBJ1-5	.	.	TGTGCCAGCAGTTTCGGGAATCAGCCCCAGCATTTT	CASSFGNQPQHF
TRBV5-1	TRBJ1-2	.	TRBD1	TGCGCCAGCAGCCGCGACAGGGACAGGGGGCGGAATGGCTACACCTTC	CASSRDRDRGRNGYTF
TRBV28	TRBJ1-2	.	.	TGTGCCAGCAGTTACGCTCAAGGGGTGAACTATGGCTACACCTTC	CASSYAQGVNYGYTF
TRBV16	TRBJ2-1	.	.	TGTGCCAGCAGCCTGCCGGGAGTAGAAGAGTTCTTC	CASSLPGVEEFF
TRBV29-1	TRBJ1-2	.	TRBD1	TGCAGCGTTGAAGGGGCAGGGGGCTCTGGCTACACCTTC	CSVEGAGGSGYTF
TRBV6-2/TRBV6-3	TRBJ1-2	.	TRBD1	TGTGCCAGCAGTTCCCCGGGACAGTCCCGCTATGGCTACACCTTC	CASSSPGQSRYGYTF
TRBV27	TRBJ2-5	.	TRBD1	TGTGCCAGCAGTCGAGACAGGGGGCGAGAGACCCAGTACTTC	CASSRDRGRETQYF
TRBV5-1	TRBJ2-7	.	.	TGCGCCAGCAGCTTGGAGCTAGCTATAGGCTACGAGCAGTACTTC	CASSLELAIGYEQYF
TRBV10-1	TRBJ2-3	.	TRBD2	TGCGCCAGCAGTAGCTCTAGCGGGTACACAGATACGCAGTATTTT	CASSSSSGYTDTQYF
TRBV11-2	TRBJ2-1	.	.	TGTGCCAGCAGCTTAGACCCGACAGGCCGCAGGGTTGTCTTC	CASSLDPTGRRVVF
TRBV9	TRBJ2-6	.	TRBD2	TGTGCCAGCAGCTACCGGACTAGCGGGAGCCCCCTCCTGACTTTC	CASSYRTSGSPLLTF
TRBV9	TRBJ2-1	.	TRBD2	TGTGCCAGCAGCCAAACTAGCGGGAGCTACAATGAGCAGTTCTTC	CASSQTSGSYNEQFF
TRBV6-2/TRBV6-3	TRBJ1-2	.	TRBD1	TGTGCCAGCAGCGGACAGGGGTTCGATGGCTACACCTTC	CASSGQGFDGYTF
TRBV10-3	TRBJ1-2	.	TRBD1	TGTGCCATCAGTCAGGGGGATTATGGCTACACCTTC	CAISQGDYGYTF
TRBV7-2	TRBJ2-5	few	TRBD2	TGTGCCAGCAGGACTAGCGGGTACCAAGAGACCCAGTACTTC	CASRTSGYQETQYF
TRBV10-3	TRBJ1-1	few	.	TGTGCCGCCGGACCCAGGGGAAGCACTGAAGCTTTCTTT	CAAGPRGSTEAFF
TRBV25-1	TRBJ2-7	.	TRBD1	TGTGCCAGCCTTCCCGGGACAGGGTTCCACGAGCAGTACTTC	CASLPGTGFHEQYF
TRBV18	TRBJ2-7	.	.	TGTGCCAGCTCACCCCTTAGAGGGTATCCCTTGGCCGAGCAGTACTTC	CASSPLRGYPLAEQYF
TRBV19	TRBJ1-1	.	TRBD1	TGTGCCAGCAAACCGACAGGGGTGGACACTGAAGCTTTCTTT	CASKPTGVDTEAFF
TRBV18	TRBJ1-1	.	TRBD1	TGTGCCAGCTCACCCGGACAGGGCGGCACTGAAGCTTTCTTT	CASSPGQGGTEAFF
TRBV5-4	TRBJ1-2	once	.	TGTGCCAGCAGCACCGCAGGGGACGGCTACACCTTC	CASSTAGDGYTF
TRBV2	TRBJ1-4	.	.	TGTGCCAGCAAGTTGGGACAAAATAATGAAAAACTGTTTTTT	CASKLGQNNEKLFF
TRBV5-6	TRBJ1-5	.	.	TGTGCCAGCATTCAAGACATCGGTCAGCCCCAGCATTTT	CASIQDIGQPQHF
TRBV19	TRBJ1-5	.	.	TGTGCCAGTAGTCGACAGGCACCGAATCAGCCCCAGCATTTT	CASSRQAPNQPQHF
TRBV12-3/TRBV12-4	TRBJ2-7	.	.	TGTGCCAGCAGTTTTCGGGTTCCGGGGGAGCAGTACTTC	CASSFRVPGEQYF
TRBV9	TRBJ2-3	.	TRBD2	TGTGCCAGCAGCGTCGAGCCGGGGGGGAAAGATACGCAGTATTTT	CASSVEPGGKDTQYF
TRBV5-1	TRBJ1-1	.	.	TGCGCCAGCAGCTTTCGATCAGGATCGGCCACTGAAGCTTTCTTT	CASSFRSGSATEAFF
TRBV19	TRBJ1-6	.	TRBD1	TGTGCCAGTAGTCTTCTCGCCGGGACAGGGAGCTCACCCCTCCACTTT	CASSLLAGTGSSPLHF
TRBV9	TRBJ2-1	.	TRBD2	TGTGCCAGCAGCGCCACTAGCGTTAGGCAGTTCTTC	CASSATSVRQFF
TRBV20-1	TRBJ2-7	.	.	TGCAGTGCTAGAGATAGGGGCGAGCAGTACTTC	CSARDRGEQYF
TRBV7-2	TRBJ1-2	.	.	TGTGCCAGCAGCTTAGTTGGGGCCGGTGGCTACACCTTC	CASSLVGAGGYTF
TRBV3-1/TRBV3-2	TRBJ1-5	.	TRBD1	TGTGCCAGCAGCCAAGAAGGTCCAGGGGGCGGTCAGCCCCAGCATTTT	CASSQEGPGGGQPQHF
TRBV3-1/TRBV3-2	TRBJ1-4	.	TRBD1	TGTGCCAGCAGCCAAGAGGGAACAGGGGGTTATGAAAAACTGTTTTTT	CASSQEGTGGYEKLFF
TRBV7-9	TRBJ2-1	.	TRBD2	TGTGCCAGCAGCTTAACTAGCGGAGGATACAATGAGCAGTTCTTC	CASSLTSGGYNEQFF
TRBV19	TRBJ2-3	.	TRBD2	TGTGCCAGTAGTGCTAGCGGGAGGGCCCAGAAAGATACGCAGTATTTT	CASSASGRAQKDTQYF
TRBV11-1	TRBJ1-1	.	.	TGTGCCAGCAGCCGCGGGACGGAGAACACTGAAGCTTTCTTT	CASSRGTENTEAFF
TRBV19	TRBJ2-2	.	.	TGTGCCAGTAGCAGGGAACCCACCCTGAACACCGGGGAGCTGTTTTTT	CASSREPTLNTGELFF
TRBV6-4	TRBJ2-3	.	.	TGTGCCAGCAACAATACGCAGTATTTT	CASNNTQYF
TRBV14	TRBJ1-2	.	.	TGTGCCAGCAGCCCCGGACAGTTGAACTATGGCTACACCTTC	CASSPGQLNYGYTF
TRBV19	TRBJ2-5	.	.	TGTGCCAGTAGTAAACGGGACACCCAAGAGACCCAGTACTTC	CASSKRDTQETQYF
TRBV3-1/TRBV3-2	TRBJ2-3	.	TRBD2	TGTGCCAGCAGCCAGTCGGGACTAGCGGGAGATCGGGATACGCAGTATTTT	CASSQSGLAGDRDTQYF
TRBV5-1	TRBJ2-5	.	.	TGCGCCAGCAGCAGGCAGGGTGAGCAAGAGACCCAGTACTTC	CASSRQGEQETQYF
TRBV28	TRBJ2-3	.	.	TGTGCCAGCAGTTCTAGCTGGAAAGGCACAGATACGCAGTATTTT	CASSSSWKGTDTQYF
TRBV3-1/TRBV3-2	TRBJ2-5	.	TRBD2	TGTGCCAGCAGGCCGCTTCTAGCGGGAGTCGGAGAGACCCAGTACTTC	CASRPLLAGVGETQYF